The present TCR beta chain was sequenced within a study of CD8 T cells in ankylosing spondylitis. General observations from the study: Made up of 7 to 9 highly homologous variants, a TCR beta motif appeared characteristic of ankylosing spondylitis blood.

TCRdb itself ran the 5' RACE reads through MiXCR, one entry per CDR3 protein. This table holds under 850,000 distinct CDR3 sequences, roughly 19% found once. This clonotype has only a few counts. What it recognizes is unknown. The specimen was blood, either unsorted or a sorted T cell fraction (not recorded which). The TCR comes from a male donor with ankylosing spondylitis.

In nucleotides, the CDR3 is TGTGCCAGCAGTATGGACAGTGGTGGTAATTCACCCCTCCACTTT. Its translation is CASSMDSGGNSPLHF. The chain joins TRBV12-3 or TRBV12-4 to TRBJ1-6, with D perhaps matching TRBD1 (6 bases). This CDR3 has 15 residues. Trimming took off 5 bases at V and 6 bases at J, with 14 bases between the two ends.